This T cell receptor (beta chain) was obtained from a study of T-cell reconstitution after alpha-beta-depleted transplantation in children (dated by TCRdb to the mid-2010s). Turning to the overall study: T-cell immune reconstitution after TCRalphabeta/CD19-depleted allogeneic hematopoietic cell transplantation in children was quantitatively tracked in the study by means of TCR repertoire profiling.

Receptor amplification or capture employed PCR. The instrument given in TCRdb is Illumina HiSeq 2500. TCR library preparation used molecular barcoding, with unique molecular identifiers applied to normalize quantification of the TCRbeta repertoire. The public reads were reanalyzed by TCRdb: fastp trimming at Q25, MiXCR alignment, in-frame beta chains only. Rows are combined by CDR3 protein, so each entry shows the most common genes and DNA. This sample comprises 350,000 to 400,000 distinct CDR3 sequences, about 20% of them detected only once. The top ten clonotypes cover 3% to 4.5% of the sample. A note on this clonotype: The clone's antigen remains unknown. No per-base quality is available; no much larger clone lies one base away.

The CDR3 runs 12 residues from the cysteine to the phenylalanine. CDR3 DNA is the only sequence kept; it has 36 bases, read in frame from the first base. Trimming costs V 1 base and J 4 bases, and their ends lie 5 bases apart. For CDR1 and CDR2, the germline V gene (reference sequence) lists DFQATT and SNEGSKA. The TCR sequence derives from a human donor who donated a stem cell graft to a child with acute myeloid leukemia. The source was PBMCs from the stem cell graft donor, collected from the stem cell graft. Recombination linked TRBV20-1 to TRBJ1-5; the D gene is unclear. The CDR3 region has the sequence CSARVLNQPQHF. The sequenced DNA: TGCAGTGCTAGAGTCTTAAATCAGCCCCAGCATTTT.